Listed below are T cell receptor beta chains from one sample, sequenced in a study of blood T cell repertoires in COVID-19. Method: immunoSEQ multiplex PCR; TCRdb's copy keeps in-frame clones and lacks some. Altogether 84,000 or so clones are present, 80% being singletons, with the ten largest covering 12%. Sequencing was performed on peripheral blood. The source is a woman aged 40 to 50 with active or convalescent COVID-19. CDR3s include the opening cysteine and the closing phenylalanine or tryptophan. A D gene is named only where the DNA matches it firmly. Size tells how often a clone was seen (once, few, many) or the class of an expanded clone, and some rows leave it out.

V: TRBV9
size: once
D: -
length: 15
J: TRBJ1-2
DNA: TGTGCCAGCAGCCCAGCGGGCCAAACAATCTATGGCTACACCTTC
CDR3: CASSPAGQTIYGYTF

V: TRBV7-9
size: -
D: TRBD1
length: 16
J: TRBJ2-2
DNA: TGTGCCAGCAGCCAACCCGGGACAGCGAACACCGGGGAGCTGTTTTTT
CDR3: CASSQPGTANTGELFF

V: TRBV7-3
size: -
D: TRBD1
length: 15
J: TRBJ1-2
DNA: TGTGCCAGCAGCTTAATAGGGGGCCTCAACTATGGCTACACCTTC
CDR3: CASSLIGGLNYGYTF

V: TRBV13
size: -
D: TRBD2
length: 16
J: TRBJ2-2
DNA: TGTGCCAGCAGCCTCGGGCTAGCGGGGAACACCGGGGAGCTGTTTTTT
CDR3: CASSLGLAGNTGELFF

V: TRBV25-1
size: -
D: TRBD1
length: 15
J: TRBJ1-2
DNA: TGTGCCAGCAGTGAAGGGACAGTGCTAAACTATGGCTACACCTTC
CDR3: CASSEGTVLNYGYTF

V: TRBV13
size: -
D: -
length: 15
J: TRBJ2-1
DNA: TGTGCCAGCAGCTTAGGCCGGGGGAGCGTTAATGAGCAGTTCTTC
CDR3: CASSLGRGSVNEQFF

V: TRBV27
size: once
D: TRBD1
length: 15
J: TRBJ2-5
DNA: TGTGCCAGCAGTGACAGGGCCCCCGCCTGGGAGACCCAGTACTTC
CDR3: CASSDRAPAWETQYF

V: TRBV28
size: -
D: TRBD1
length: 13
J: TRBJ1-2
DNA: TGTGCCACCCAGGGGGCCCCTATCTATGGCTACACCTTC
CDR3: CATQGAPIYGYTF

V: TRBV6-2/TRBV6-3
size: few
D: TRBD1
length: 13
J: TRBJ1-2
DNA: TGTGCCAGCAGTTTGACAGGGGAGGATGGCTACACCTTC
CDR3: CASSLTGEDGYTF

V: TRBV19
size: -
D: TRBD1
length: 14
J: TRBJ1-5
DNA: TGTGCCAGTAGAACAGAGACAGGGACTCAGCCCCAGCATTTT
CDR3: CASRTETGTQPQHF

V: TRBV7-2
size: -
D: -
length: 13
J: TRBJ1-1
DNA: TGTGCCAGCAGCGTCACCACCCGGGCTGAAGCTTTCTTT
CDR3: CASSVTTRAEAFF

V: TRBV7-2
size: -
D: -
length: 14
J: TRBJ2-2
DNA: TGTGCCAGCAGCGGGCGTTACTACACCGGGGAGCTGTTTTTT
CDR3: CASSGRYYTGELFF

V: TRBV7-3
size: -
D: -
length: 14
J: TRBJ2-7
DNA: TGTGCCAGCAGCTTAACGTTCGGGAGTTACGAGCAGTACTTC
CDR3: CASSLTFGSYEQYF

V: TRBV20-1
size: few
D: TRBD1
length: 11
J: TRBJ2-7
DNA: TGCAGCGGGACAGGGGATTACGAGCAGTACTTC
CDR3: CSGTGDYEQYF

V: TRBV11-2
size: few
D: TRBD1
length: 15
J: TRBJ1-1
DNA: TGTGCCAGCAGCCGGCGAACAGGGGTCGACACTGAAGCTTTCTTT
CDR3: CASSRRTGVDTEAFF

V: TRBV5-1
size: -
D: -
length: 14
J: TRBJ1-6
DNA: TGCGCCAGCAGCTTGGTCAGCGTTAATTCACCCCTCCACTTT
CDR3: CASSLVSVNSPLHF

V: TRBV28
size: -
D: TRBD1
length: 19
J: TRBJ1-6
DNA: TGTGCCAGCAGTTTATACAACCCGGGACAGGGGGCTTTTAATTCACCCCTCCACTTT
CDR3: CASSLYNPGQGAFNSPLHF

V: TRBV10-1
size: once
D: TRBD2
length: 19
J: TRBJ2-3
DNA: TGCGCCAGCAGTGAGTCGACGGGGGAACTAGCGGGGGTTCTGGATACGCAGTATTTT
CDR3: CASSESTGELAGVLDTQYF

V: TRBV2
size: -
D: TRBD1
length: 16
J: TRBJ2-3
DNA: TGTGCCAGCAGTGAAGGGGGACAGGGTAGCGCAGATACGCAGTATTTT
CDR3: CASSEGGQGSADTQYF

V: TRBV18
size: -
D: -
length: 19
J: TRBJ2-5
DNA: TGTGCCAGCTCACCACTTTCGCCAGGGAGGCGGGGGCCCCAAGAGACCCAGTACTTC
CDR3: CASSPLSPGRRGPQETQYF

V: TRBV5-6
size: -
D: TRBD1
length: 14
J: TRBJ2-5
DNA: TGTGCCAGCAGCCAGAACACAGGGGGCGGGACCCAGTACTTC
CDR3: CASSQNTGGGTQYF

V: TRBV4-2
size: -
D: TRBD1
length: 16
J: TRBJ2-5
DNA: TGTGCCAGCAGCCAAGTAGGAAGGGGGCTCCAAGAGACCCAGTACTTC
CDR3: CASSQVGRGLQETQYF

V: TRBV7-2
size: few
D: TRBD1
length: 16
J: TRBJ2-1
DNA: TGTGCCAGCAGCTTAGCCCGGACAGGGGGGCAAAATGAGCAGTTCTTC
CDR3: CASSLARTGGQNEQFF

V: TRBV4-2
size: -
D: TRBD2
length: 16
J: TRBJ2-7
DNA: TGTGCCAGCAGCCACCGACTAGCGGGGGGATCCTACGAGCAGTACTTC
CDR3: CASSHRLAGGSYEQYF

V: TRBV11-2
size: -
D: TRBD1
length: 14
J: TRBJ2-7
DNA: TGTGCCAGCAGCTTGGTTCAGGGGGCCCACGAGCAGTACTTC
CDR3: CASSLVQGAHEQYF

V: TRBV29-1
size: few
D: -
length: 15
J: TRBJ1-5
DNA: TGCAGCGTTGAGAGATCGCTAAATAGCAATCAGCCCCAGCATTTT
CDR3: CSVERSLNSNQPQHF

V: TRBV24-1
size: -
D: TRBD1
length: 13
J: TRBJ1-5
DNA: TGTGCCACCTCTGACAGGGCCAATCAGCCCCAGCATTTT
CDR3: CATSDRANQPQHF

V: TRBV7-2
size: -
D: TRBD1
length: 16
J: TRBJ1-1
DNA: TGTGCCAGCAGCTTAGAGGGACAGACCATGAACACTGAAGCTTTCTTT
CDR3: CASSLEGQTMNTEAFF

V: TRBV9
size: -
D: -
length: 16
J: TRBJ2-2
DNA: TGTGCCAGGAGGTCGCCGCGGTTAGCGGCCACCGGGGAGCTGTTTTTT
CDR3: CARRSPRLAATGELFF

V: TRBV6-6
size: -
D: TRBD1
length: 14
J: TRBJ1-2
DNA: TGTGCCAGCAGTTACTCAGGGGGCACCTATGGCTACACCTTC
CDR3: CASSYSGGTYGYTF

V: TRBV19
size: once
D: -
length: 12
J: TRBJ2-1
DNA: TGTGCCAGTAATGAGGGCTACAATGAGCAGTTCTTC
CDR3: CASNEGYNEQFF

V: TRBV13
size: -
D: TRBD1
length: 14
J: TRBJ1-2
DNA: TGTGCCAGCAGCTTCAGACAGGGGGAAAAAGGCTACACCTTC
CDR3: CASSFRQGEKGYTF

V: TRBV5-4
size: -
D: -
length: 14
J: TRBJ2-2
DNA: TGTGCCAGCAGCTACAGGGCGAACACCGGGGAGCTGTTTTTT
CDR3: CASSYRANTGELFF